The 3 T cell receptor beta chains below come from one sample, sequenced in a study of OX40 agonist ivuxolimab in advanced cancers. The method behind the library was the immunoSEQ multiplex PCR assay. TCRdb took this table from immuneACCESS and kept in-frame rearrangements with V and J called. Such tables lack part of the clones; where checked against another copy, unresolved V genes explain under half of the gap, and the rest is unexplained. This sample holds tens of thousands of clones; more than 70% were observed only once. More than 20% of the sample is taken by the ten largest. Here the sequenced sample was CD4+ or CD8+ T cells sorted from blood, taken in a trial of the OX40 agonist ivuxolimab. The receptor set was obtained from an adult with an advanced solid tumor such as melanoma, head and neck, liver or kidney cancer.

V and J are TRBV21-1 and TRBJ2-7; the table's D call, TRBD2, has no DNA check behind it. TRBV21-1 is flagged as a pseudogene. The CDR3 length is 16 residues. CDR3 region: CASTPKEKREDYEQYF. The CDR3 nucleotides are TGTGCCAGCACCCCCAAGGAGAAGCGGGAGGACTACGAGCAGTACTTC.

This chain joins TRBV7-9 and TRBJ2-1; D unresolved. This CDR3 contains 12 residues. V was clipped by 1 base and J by 6 bases, with 4 bases between them. Germline V gene data show CDR1 as SEHNR and CDR2 as FQNEAQ (reference sequence). CDR3 nucleotides: TGTGCCAGCAGCTTAGTCTCCAATGAGCAGTTCTTC. Its translation is CASSLVSNEQFF. The whole variable domain, remainder taken from reference TRBV7-9 and TRBJ2-1, is DTGVSQNPRHKITKRGQNVTFRCDPISEHNRLYWYRQTLGQGPEFLTYFQNEAQLEKSRLLSDRFSAERPKGSFSTLEIQRTEQGDSAMYLCASSLVSNEQFFGPGTRLTVL.

This clone is medium-sized in the sample. The chain uses TRBV2 and TRBJ1-1; possibly TRBD1 for D (5 bases). The CDR3 runs to 12 residues. Trimming took off 4 bases at V and 6 bases at J, with 9 bases between the two ends. Germline V gene data show CDR1 as SNHLY and CDR2 as FYNNEI. CDR3 sequence reads: CASSAGSAEAFF. In DNA form, the CDR3 reads TGTGCCAGCAGTGCAGGGTCGGCTGAAGCTTTCTTT.